One T cell receptor (beta chain) is described in this entry. Antigen specificity is unknown. This entry comes from a study of T cells in localized non-small cell lung cancer. Regarding the study as a whole: Owing to sequencing of a solitary tumor region, heterogeneity cannot be discounted. With higher T cell density in blood came longer overall survival.

The table came from immunoSEQ multiplex PCR; TCRdb's copy has only in-frame clones and leaves some out. The repertoire holds about 40,000 clones, with more than 75% as singletons. CDR1 is SEHNR and CDR2 is FQNEAQ in the germline V gene (reference sequence). V dropped 6 bases and J dropped 3; count of bases not matched to a gene: 4. This CDR3 is 13 amino acids long. Here the sequenced sample was peripheral blood, taken before any cancer treatment. The gene calls are TRBV7-9 and TRBJ2-7, with 8 positions matching TRBD1. The receptor was derived from a man aged 40 to 70 with stage I lung adenocarcinoma. The CDR3 loop reads CASSDRGSYEQYF. DNA for the CDR3: TGTGCCAGCAGTGACAGGGGAAGCTACGAGCAGTACTTC.